A selection of T cell receptor beta chains follows, all from one sample in a study of post-analysis software for immune sequencing data. TCRdb called the PCR reads again in MiXCR, with one record for every CDR3 protein. The data contain around 200,000 distinct CDR3 sequences, around 29% of them seen just once; the ten biggest clones take up roughly 3.5%. The specimen sequenced was blood. The receptors come from a girl under 18 with multiple sclerosis. The CDR3 runs from the conserved cysteine through the conserved F or W. A D gene is named only where the DNA matches it firmly. The size field is filled for only some rows; it gives once, few, many or a size class.

TRBV28	TRBD1	TRBJ1-2	NA	TGTGCCAGCAGTCCGGGACAGAGATATGGCTGCACCTTC	CASSPGQRYGCTF
TRBV4-2	NA	TRBJ2-7	many	TGTGCCAGCAGCCAAGATAGGTACTACGAGCAGTACTTC	CASSQDRYYEQYF
TRBV4-1	NA	TRBJ2-1	few	TGCGCCAGCAGCCAAGATTGGGCGGGACGGGAGCAGTTCTTC	CASSQDWAGREQFF
TRBV7-6	TRBD1	TRBJ2-7	few	TGTGCCAGCAGCTTAGAGGGACAGGGGCCCCAGTACTTC	CASSLEGQGPQYF
TRBV7-2	NA	TRBJ2-3	many	TGTGCCAGCAGCCCTTGGACACAGACGACAGATACGCAGTATTTT	CASSPWTQTTDTQYF
TRBV12-3/TRBV12-4	NA	TRBJ1-6	NA	TGTGCCAGCAGTTTGTGGTTTGGTAATTCACCCCTCCACTTT	CASSLWFGNSPLHF
TRBV5-1	NA	TRBJ1-2	few	TGCGCCAGCAGCCCCGGGGGACCGAGCTATGGCTACACCTTC	CASSPGGPSYGYTF
TRBV11-2	TRBD2	TRBJ2-5	once	TGTGCCAGCAGCACCAGCGGGGGGGATGTTTGGACCCAGTACTTC	CASSTSGGDVWTQYF
TRBV18	NA	TRBJ1-2	few	TGTGCCAGCTCACCACCTGGAGGGGGCTACACCTTC	CASSPPGGGYTF
TRBV12-3/TRBV12-4	NA	TRBJ1-5	few	TGTGCCAGCAGTTTAGAGATCCATAGCAATCAGCCCCAGCATTTT	CASSLEIHSNQPQHF
TRBV5-1	NA	TRBJ2-7	many	TGCGCCAGCAGCTACCCGGACAGGGCCGGGACTAGCAGGCACGAGCAGTACTTC	CASSYPDRAGTSRHEQYF
TRBV6-2/TRBV6-3	NA	TRBJ1-1	NA	TGTGCCAGCAATTCCGGGCGTAGGGAAGGAGCTTTCTTT	CASNSGRREGAFF
TRBV9	TRBD1	TRBJ2-7	few	TGTGCCAGCAGCGTAAGGGACAGGGTCGGGGGCGAGCAGTACTTC	CASSVRDRVGGEQYF
TRBV2	TRBD1	TRBJ2-3	many	TGTGCCAGCAGTTGGACAGGTCGGGTAGATACGCAGTATTTT	CASSWTGRVDTQYF
TRBV29-1	TRBD1	TRBJ2-7	many	TGCAGCGTTGAGACCCGGGACAGCTCCTACGAGCAGTACTTC	CSVETRDSSYEQYF
TRBV6-5	NA	TRBJ2-7	many	TGTGCCAGCACCGGGACAACCCCCTACGAGCAGTACTTC	CASTGTTPYEQYF
TRBV7-8	TRBD2	TRBJ2-2	once	TGTGCCAGCAGCTTATTGGGAGCGGGAGCCACCGGGGAGCTGTTTTTT	CASSLLGAGATGELFF
TRBV29-1	NA	TRBJ2-1	many	TGCAGCGCCAAGGGGGGCGGGAGCTCCTACAATGAGCAGTTCTTC	CSAKGGGSSYNEQFF
TRBV28	TRBD2	TRBJ2-1	many	TGTGCCAGCAGTTTCCGGACTAGCGGGAGTGGGGATGAGCAGTTCTTC	CASSFRTSGSGDEQFF
TRBV7-2	TRBD2	TRBJ2-3	many	TGTGCCAGCACTGGACTAGCGGGGTTCACAGATACGCAGTATTTT	CASTGLAGFTDTQYF
TRBV5-1	NA	TRBJ2-1	NA	TGCGCCAGCAGCATAGACAGTAGCTCCTACAATGAGCGGTTCTTC	CASSIDSSSYNERFF
TRBV2	TRBD2	TRBJ2-4	few	TGTGCCAGCAGTGCGCAACTAGCGGAGGAAGGCATTCAGTACTTC	CASSAQLAEEGIQYF
TRBV5-5	NA	TRBJ2-7	NA	TGTGCCAGCAGCTGGTGGGGTCAACCCTACGAGCAGTACTTC	CASSWWGQPYEQYF
TRBV6-2/TRBV6-3	NA	TRBJ2-5	few	TGTGCCAGCAGTTACACGCGAGAGACCCAGTACTTC	CASSYTRETQYF
TRBV4-1	NA	TRBJ1-2	many	TGCGCCAGCAGCCAACCGACAGGAAATAACTATGGCTACACCTTC	CASSQPTGNNYGYTF
TRBV28	NA	TRBJ2-5	NA	TGTGCCAGCAGCTGGGGCAGCGGAGCACAAGAGACCCAGTACTTC	CASSWGSGAQETQYF
TRBV7-8	NA	TRBJ1-2	many	TGTGCCAGCAGCTTCGGAGGGGACGGGGGCTACACCTTC	CASSFGGDGGYTF
TRBV2	NA	TRBJ1-4	few	TGTGCCAGTGGGAATGGAGGAGGAAAACTGTTTTTT	CASGNGGGKLFF
TRBV15	NA	TRBJ1-1	NA	TGTGCCACCAGCAGAGGCCAGGTGGACACTGAAGCTTTCTTT	CATSRGQVDTEAFF
TRBV7-9	TRBD1	TRBJ2-2	NA	TGTGCCAGCAGCCCCCGGACAGGTGCAAACACCGGGGAGCTGTTTTTT	CASSPRTGANTGELFF
TRBV18	NA	TRBJ2-3	NA	TGTGCCAGCTCACCGTCCGGGAACACAGATACGCAGTATTTT	CASSPSGNTDTQYF
TRBV20-1	TRBD2	TRBJ2-5	many	TGCAGTGCTAGACTAGCGGGGGGACGTCCGGAGACCCAGTACTTC	CSARLAGGRPETQYF
TRBV3-1	TRBD2	TRBJ2-7	NA	TGTGCCAGCAGCCAAGCGACTAGCGGGAGATTCCCGGGGAATGAGCAGTACTTC	CASSQATSGRFPGNEQYF
TRBV2	TRBD2	TRBJ2-4	NA	TGTGCCAGCAGGGGGACTAGCATCGTCAAAAACATTCAGTACTTC	CASRGTSIVKNIQYF
TRBV20-1	NA	TRBJ2-7	many	TGCAGTGCTAGACCCAGGCCAACTTCCTACGAGCAGTACTTC	CSARPRPTSYEQYF
TRBV2	NA	TRBJ2-3	few	TGTGCCAGCAGTGAACACACGCAGTATTTT	CASSEHTQYF
TRBV5-1	TRBD1	TRBJ2-7	many	TGCGCCAGCAGCTTGGAGGGACAGCAAAACTACGAGCAGTACTTC	CASSLEGQQNYEQYF
TRBV20-1	NA	TRBJ2-7	NA	TGCAGTGCTAGGGAGGGGGCCTACGAGCAGTACTTC	CSAREGAYEQYF
TRBV19	NA	TRBJ1-1	NA	TGTGCCAGTAGTCCCCGTCCAGGGCTGAACACTGAAGCTTTCTTT	CASSPRPGLNTEAFF
TRBV5-1	NA	TRBJ1-5	NA	TGCGCCAGCAGCTTGGTGGGGGGCGTTCAGCCCCAGCATTTT	CASSLVGGVQPQHF
TRBV20-1	NA	TRBJ1-2	NA	TGCAGTGCTAGAGATCCCAGGGGCAGCCGGACTAACTATGGCTACACCTTC	CSARDPRGSRTNYGYTF
TRBV3-1	NA	TRBJ1-2	many	TGTGCCAGCAGCCACCCTCGGGGGGCTTTCAACTATGGCTACACCTTC	CASSHPRGAFNYGYTF
TRBV5-5	NA	TRBJ2-3	many	TGTGCCAGCAGCACCGTTGGCACAACTAGCACAGATACGCAGTATTTT	CASSTVGTTSTDTQYF
TRBV2	TRBD1	TRBJ1-2	NA	TGTGCCACCCCAGGGACAGGACATGGCTACACCTTC	CATPGTGHGYTF
TRBV20-1	TRBD1	TRBJ1-2	many	TGCAGTGCTAGAGGTGGACAGGGTGATGGCTACACCTTC	CSARGGQGDGYTF
TRBV7-8	NA	TRBJ2-5	few	TGTGCCAGCTATTCGGGGGTTACCCCGGGTGAGCAGTACTTC	CASYSGVTPGEQYF
TRBV20-1	NA	TRBJ2-1	NA	TGCAGTGCTAGAGGGGGGGTCCCCTCCTACAATGAGCAGTTCTTC	CSARGGVPSYNEQFF
TRBV3-1	NA	TRBJ2-7	NA	TGTGCCAGCAGCCGTGGACAGAATTCCTACGAGCAGTACTTC	CASSRGQNSYEQYF
TRBV10-3	NA	TRBJ2-7	few	TGTGCCATCAGTGGGGGGTCAGGTTCCTACGAGCAGTACTTC	CAISGGSGSYEQYF
TRBV28	NA	TRBJ1-1	NA	TGTGCCACCAAAATAGGACCGAACACTGAAGCTTTCTTT	CATKIGPNTEAFF
TRBV3-1	NA	TRBJ1-2	many	TGTGCCAGCAGCCAAGCGGGGATCCGAGCTAACTATGGCTACACCTTC	CASSQAGIRANYGYTF